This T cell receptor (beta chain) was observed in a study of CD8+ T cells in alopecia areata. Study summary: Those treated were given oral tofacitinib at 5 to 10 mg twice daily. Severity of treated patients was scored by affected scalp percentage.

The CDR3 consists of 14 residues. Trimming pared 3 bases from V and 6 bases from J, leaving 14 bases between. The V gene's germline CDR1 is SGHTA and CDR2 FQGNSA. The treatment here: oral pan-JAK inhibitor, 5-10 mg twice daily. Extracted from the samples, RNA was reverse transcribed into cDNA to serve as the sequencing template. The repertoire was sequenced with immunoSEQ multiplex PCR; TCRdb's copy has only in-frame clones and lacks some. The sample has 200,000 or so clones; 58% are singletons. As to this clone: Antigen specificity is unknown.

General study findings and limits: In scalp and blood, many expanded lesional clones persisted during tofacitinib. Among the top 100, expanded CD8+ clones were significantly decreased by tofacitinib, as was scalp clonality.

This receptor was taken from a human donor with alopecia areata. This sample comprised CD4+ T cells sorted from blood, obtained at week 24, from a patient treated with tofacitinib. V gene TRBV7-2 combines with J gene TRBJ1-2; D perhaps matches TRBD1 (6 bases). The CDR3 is CASSLDTGINGYTF. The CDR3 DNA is TGTGCCAGCAGCTTGGATACAGGGATCAATGGCTACACCTTC.